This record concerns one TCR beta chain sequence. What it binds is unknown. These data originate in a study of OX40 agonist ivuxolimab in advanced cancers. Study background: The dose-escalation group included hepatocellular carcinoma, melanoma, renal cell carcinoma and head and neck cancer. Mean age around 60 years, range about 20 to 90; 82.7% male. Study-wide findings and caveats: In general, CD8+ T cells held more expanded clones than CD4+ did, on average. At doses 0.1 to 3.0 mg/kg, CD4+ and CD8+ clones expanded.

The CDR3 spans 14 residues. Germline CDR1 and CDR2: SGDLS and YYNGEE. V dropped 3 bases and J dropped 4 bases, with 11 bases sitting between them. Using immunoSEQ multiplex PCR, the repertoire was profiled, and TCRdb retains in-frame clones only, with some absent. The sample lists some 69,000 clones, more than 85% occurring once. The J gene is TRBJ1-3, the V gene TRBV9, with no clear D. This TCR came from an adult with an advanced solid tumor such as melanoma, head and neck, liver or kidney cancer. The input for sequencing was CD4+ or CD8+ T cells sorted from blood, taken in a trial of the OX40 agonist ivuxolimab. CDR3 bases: TGTGCCAGCAGCGGGTCGGGGTCCGGAAACACCATATATTTT. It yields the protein CASSGSGSGNTIYF.